These T cell receptor beta chains were read from a single sample in a study of T cell clonotyping in hematopoietic cell transplantation. Sequencing was performed with immunoSEQ multiplex PCR; in TCRdb, only in-frame clones are kept and a portion is missing. Of about 5,400 clones in the sample, 70% to 90% were seen once. The material sequenced was peripheral blood mononuclear cells, taken before stem cell transplant. The receptors here all came from a man aged 60-69 years with acute myeloid leukemia. Some clones in this sample may be carry-over from other donors' samples. Both conserved end residues are part of each CDR3. Only some rows state a clone size, as once, few, many or a class for expanded clones.

clone_size,v_call,j_call,cdr3_aa
-,TRBV20-1,TRBJ1-1,CSARTGREAFF
-,TRBV7-7,TRBJ2-5,CASSPGRETQYF
-,TRBV27,TRBJ2-3,CASSFSSGRWGGTQYF
-,TRBV28,TRBJ1-1,CASSLSGTVNTEAFF
-,TRBV6-5,TRBJ1-5,CASRTGTQPQHF
-,TRBV9,TRBJ2-7,CASSARLASYEQYF
-,TRBV11-3,TRBJ1-2,CASSLDRDYGYTF
once,TRBV7-9,TRBJ1-1,CASTFRQILSMNTEAFF
-,TRBV28,TRBJ2-6,CASSSPPSSGANVLTF
-,TRBV5-5,TRBJ2-2,CASSRAGGELFF
-,TRBV19,TRBJ1-1,CASSIDRGRGAFF
-,TRBV7-3,TRBJ1-1,CASSLNGQKLTEAFF
-,TRBV5-4,TRBJ2-1,CASSFGGANEQFF
-,TRBV19,TRBJ1-1,CASSMGDSTTAFF
-,TRBV9,TRBJ2-7,CASSVEGSYEQYF
-,TRBV2,TRBJ1-5,CASSTSTVSNQPQHF
-,TRBV18,TRBJ1-6,CASSPGTASNSPLHF
-,TRBV7-2,TRBJ1-2,CASTRTGGIEGGYTF
-,TRBV7-9,TRBJ2-5,CASSLGLSGPQETQYF
-,TRBV19,TRBJ1-2,CASTGQPSGYGYTF
-,TRBV20-1,TRBJ1-2,CGVGQNYGYTF
-,TRBV4-1,TRBJ2-7,CASSQASGSGGLDEQYF
-,TRBV19,TRBJ2-7,CASSIGTRHEQYF
few,TRBV18,TRBJ2-1,CASRGTRGSSGVSLYNEQFF
-,TRBV9,TRBJ1-1,CASSAADRNTEAFF
-,TRBV2,TRBJ2-1,CASKRDREQFF
-,TRBV11-3,TRBJ2-2,CASSLDLWGQSTGELFF
-,TRBV5-6,TRBJ1-1,CASSLRQGRIEAFF
-,TRBV25-1,TRBJ2-3,CASQGHITDTQYF
-,TRBV2,TRBJ2-7,CASRGTGDEQYF